The text below deals with one T cell receptor beta chain. The clone's antigen remains unknown. No base quality values were provided; no much bigger clone lies one nucleotide off. This specimen belongs to a study of preoperative IRX-2 immunotherapy in early breast cancer (dated by TCRdb to about 2019). Libraries came from the immunoSEQ multiplex PCR assay. Held by TCRdb, this immuneACCESS table contains in-frame sequences only and omits some clones. Under half of the omission traces to an unresolved V gene where checked; the cause of the rest is unknown. For this sample the table gives over 25,000 clones, of which 80% to 90% were detected only once. Clones ranked in the top ten supply 1% to 1.5% of the sample. Via the germline V gene, CDR1 is MGHRA and CDR2 YSYEKL. Relative to germline, V is 7 bases shorter and J is 7 bases shorter, with 19 bases between their ends. The CDR3 contains 14 residues, cysteine and phenylalanine counted. This entry keeps only the CDR3 DNA: 42 bases, framed from base 1.

The sample's treatment or condition, from its label and the paper: preoperative locoregional IRX-2 cytokine immunotherapy. The samples were obtained from a phase Ib study that tested preoperative, locoregional IRX-2 cytokine immunotherapy designed to prime immune responses. Before surgery, IRX-2 was given to the donors, who were patients with early-stage breast cancer. This sequence originates from a human donor with breast cancer. Recombination joined TRBV4-1 with TRBJ1-2, with TRBD1 perhaps the D gene, on 6 matching bases. The sequences come from lymph node tissue, collected after IRX-2 immunotherapy. In nucleotides, the sequence is TGCGCCAGCACACAGGACAGATACACGGGTGGCTACACCTTC. Its amino acids are CASTQDRYTGGYTF.